Following are 32 T cell receptor beta chains from one sample sequenced in a study of CD4+ T cells in melanoma. Here immunoSEQ multiplex PCR was the method, and the copy in TCRdb shows in-frame clones only, minus some. The repertoire consists of about 140,000 clones, with around 90% occurring once and the leading ten covering approximately 1.5%. The receptors originated from a human donor with melanoma.

This clone was detected only once. The rearrangement joins TRBV5-4 to TRBJ2-3; the D gene is possibly TRBD1 (5 bases). V shed 0 bases and J shed 1 base, with 12 bases lying between them. The CDR3 totals 16 residues. Germline V lookup: CDR1 SGHNT, CDR2 YYREEE (reference sequence). The CDR3 DNA sequence: TGTGCCAGCAGCTTGGGACAGCGAAGTGGCACAGATACGCAGTATTTT. Its translation: CASSLGQRSGTDTQYF.

The chain has TRBV5-1 and TRBJ2-3, with 12 bases fitting TRBD2. The CDR3 sequence is 15 residues long. The germline gives CDR1 SGHRS, CDR2 YFSETQ. Trimming removed 4 bases from V and 5 bases from J; junction bases left unmatched: 5. CDR3 sequence reads: CASSRTSGGQDTQYF. Written as DNA, the CDR3 is TGCGCCAGCAGCAGAACTAGCGGGGGGCAAGATACGCAGTATTTT.

The chain is built from TRBV2 and TRBJ2-7; 9 bases are shared with TRBD2. The length of the CDR3 is 15 residues. Germline CDR1 reads SNHLY; CDR2 reads FYNNEI. The J segment lost 7 bases and the V segment lost 7 bases, leaving 14 bases of the junction unmatched. This CDR3 reads CASKRLAVSSGEQYF. DNA of the CDR3: TGTGCCAGCAAGCGACTAGCGGTATCTTCGGGAGAGCAGTACTTC.

This chain uses TRBV7-3 with TRBJ2-7; the match to TRBD1 covers 9 bases. The CDR3 consists of 15 residues. Germline V gene sequence: CDR1 SGHTA, CDR2 FQGTGA. After removal of 4 bases from V and 5 bases from J, the junction contained 9 bases not matched to a gene. The CDR3 spells CASSSVDRGAHEQYF. The CDR3 DNA sequence: TGTGCCAGCAGCTCCGTAGACAGGGGGGCCCACGAGCAGTACTTC.

The chain joins TRBV5-1 to TRBJ1-2; TRBD1 matches at 9 bases. V was clipped by 3 bases and J by 4 bases; unmatched bases: 4. From germline, CDR1 is SGHRS and CDR2 YFSETQ. This CDR3 is 14 amino acids long. As DNA, the CDR3 is TGCGCCAGCAGCTCCGGACAGGGGCCCTATGGCTACACCTTC. This codes for CASSSGQGPYGYTF.

This rearrangement joins TRBV7-2 to TRBJ2-7, with a possible D match to TRBD2 (5 bases). The CDR3 runs 14 residues. Germline loops: CDR1 SGHTA, CDR2 FQGNSA. The V gene lost 5 bases and the J gene lost 3 bases, with 14 bases spanning the gap. The CDR3 reads CASSAGLLYYEQYF. CDR3 sequence (DNA): TGTGCCAGCAGCGCTGGACTCTTGTACTACGAGCAGTACTTC.

This sequence joins TRBV5-1 and TRBJ2-1, with 7 positions matching TRBD2. Germline loops: CDR1 SGHRS, CDR2 YFSETQ. The CDR3 runs 15 residues. The V gene end was trimmed by 1 base and the J gene end by 7 bases; junction bases not matched to a gene: 8. The CDR3 region has the DNA TGCGCCAGCAGCTTGATGGGGGGGGTATATAATGAGCAGTTCTTC. This translates into CASSLMGGVYNEQFF.

This chain links TRBV5-1 with TRBJ2-2; 9 bases are a match to TRBD2. Germline assignment: CDR1 SGHRS and CDR2 YFSETQ. There are 16 residues in the CDR3. The junction had 5 bases not matched to a gene; V was cut back by 0 bases and J by 5 bases. Here the CDR3 reads CASSLGTSAWTGELFF. CDR3 bases: TGCGCCAGCAGCTTGGGGACTAGCGCTTGGACCGGGGAGCTGTTTTTT.

The chain employs TRBV5-1 and TRBJ1-2, with D possibly being TRBD1 (5 bases). The CDR3 extends over 16 amino acids. The germline V gene has CDR1 SGHRS and CDR2 YFSETQ. V was trimmed by 0 bases and J by 5 bases, leaving 17 bases between them. The CDR3 reads CASSLAGDPSFYGYTF. CDR3 in DNA: TGCGCCAGCAGCTTGGCCGGGGACCCATCTTTTTATGGCTACACCTTC.

CDR3 nucleotide sequence: TGTGCCAGCAGCCCCAGGGGACAGGTTCGTGAAAAACTGTTTTTT. It is translated as CASSPRGQVREKLFF. The chain uses TRBV6-6 and TRBJ1-4; 8 bases line up with TRBD1. V gave up 6 bases and J gave up 7 bases; unmatched junction bases: 10. CDR1 MNHNY and CDR2 SVGAGI come from the germline V gene (reference sequence). This CDR3 contains 15 residues.

V usage is TRBV4-1 and J usage is TRBJ1-4; 10 bases fit TRBD1. The CDR3 runs 16 residues. From germline, CDR1 is MGHRA and CDR2 YSYEKL. V shed 5 bases and J 4 bases; nucleotides not matched to a gene: 7. This chain's CDR3 is CASSSDRGQVNEKLFF. The CDR3 DNA reads TGCGCCAGCAGCAGTGACAGGGGGCAGGTTAATGAAAAACTGTTTTTT.

The chain is built from TRBV11-1 and TRBJ1-5, with no clear D. Trimming left V 1 base short and J 3 bases short, with 10 bases between. Per germline, CDR1 SGHAT and CDR2 FQDESV (reference sequence). This CDR3 contains 15 residues. The CDR3 region is CASSLDSLPNQPQHF. In DNA form, the CDR3 reads TGTGCCAGCAGCTTAGATAGCCTGCCCAATCAGCCCCAGCATTTT.

The V gene is TRBV20-1, the J gene TRBJ1-1, with D uncertain. CDR3 size: 11 residues. Germline V gene sequence: CDR1 DFQATT, CDR2 SNEGSKA (reference sequence). The V gene lost 5 bases and the J gene lost 1 base, with 5 bases spanning the gap. The CDR3 DNA is TGCAGTGCTTACAGGAACACTGAAGCTTTCTTT. Encoded protein: CSAYRNTEAFF.

V usage is TRBV12-5 and J usage is TRBJ2-7; D not resolved. The germline V and J ends were trimmed by 0 bases and 7 bases, with 7 bases remaining between them. Germline CDR1 is LGHNT and CDR2 is FRNRAP. The CDR3 is 12 amino acids. The CDR3 nucleotides read TGTGCTAGTGGTTTGGTAGGTTGGGAGCAGTACTTC. Its protein product is CASGLVGWEQYF.

V usage is TRBV5-1 and J usage is TRBJ1-1, with TRBD1 as a possible D gene (5 bases). V was pared by 3 bases and J by 7 bases, with 13 bases between. The CDR3 extends over 13 amino acids. Germline-derived CDR1 and CDR2 are SGHRS and YFSETQ. CDR3 bases: TGCGCCAGCAGCTCCCCGACAGCGATTGAAGCTTTCTTT. Amino acid sequence: CASSSPTAIEAFF.

J is TRBJ2-2 and V is TRBV4-2, with 12 bases that match TRBD2. The germline CDR1 and CDR2 sequences are LGHNA and YNFKEQ. The CDR3 has 17 residues. Trimming removed 3 bases from V and 9 bases from J; junction bases left unmatched: 11. As DNA, the CDR3 is TGTGCCAGCAGCCAGGAAACTAGCGGGGGGCCTTGGAGGGAGCTGTTTTTT. It translates to CASSQETSGGPWRELFF.

V usage is TRBV29-1 and J usage is TRBJ1-1, with a possible D match to TRBD1 (5 bases). This CDR3 is built from 13 residues. V dropped 5 bases and J dropped 1 base, with 11 bases sitting between them. Germline CDR1 is SQVTM and CDR2 is ANQGSEA. In DNA form, the CDR3 reads TGCAGCGTTCAACAGGACGGGAACACTGAAGCTTTCTTT. Translation gives CSVQQDGNTEAFF. Full variable domain (missing parts from reference TRBV29-1 and TRBJ1-1): SAVISQKPSRDICQRGTSLTIQCQVDSQVTMMFWYRQQPGQSLTLIATANQGSEATYESGFVIDKFPISRPNLTFSTLTVSNMSPEDSSIYLCSVQQDGNTEAFFGQGTRLTVV.

The chain recombines TRBV18 with TRBJ1-5; D is possibly TRBD1 (5 bases). The CDR3 contains 15 residues. The V end lost 1 base, the J end lost 0 bases, and 7 bases lay between the germline ends. In germline, CDR1 is KGHSH, CDR2 LQKENI. DNA of the CDR3: TGTGCCAGCTCACCACAAGGGGATAGCAATCAGCCCCAGCATTTT. Protein: CASSPQGDSNQPQHF.

The V and J genes are TRBV5-8 and TRBJ1-6, with D uncertain. The CDR3 spans 13 residues. The V gene lost 0 bases and the J gene lost 14 bases, with 12 bases spanning the gap. Germline V gene lookup returns CDR1 SGHTS and CDR2 YDEGEE. The CDR3 spells CASSLVAVPALHF. DNA of the CDR3: TGTGCCAGCAGCTTGGTGGCGGTGCCGGCCCTCCACTTT.

The V call is TRBV18, the J call TRBJ2-3; 10 bases are shared with TRBD2. The germline CDR1 and CDR2 sequences are KGHSH and LQKENI. This CDR3 is 15 amino acids long. The junction had 8 bases not matched to a gene; V was cut back by 6 bases and J by 5 bases. In DNA, the CDR3 is TGTGCCAGCTCCAAGGGCCTAGCGGGGGTAGATACGCAGTATTTT. Protein sequence: CASSKGLAGVDTQYF.

The gene calls are TRBV30 and TRBJ1-3, with a weak D call TRBD1 (5 bases). The CDR3 totals 14 residues. The V end was cut by 1 base, the J end by 0 bases, with 7 bases between. Per germline, CDR1 GTSNPN and CDR2 SVGIG (reference sequence). CDR3 DNA: TGTGCCTGGAGTGGGGGGAGCTCTGGAAACACCATATATTTT. Residues: CAWSGGSSGNTIYF.

The J gene is TRBJ2-7, the V gene TRBV14; a possible D gene is TRBD2 (6 bases). V was shortened by 4 bases and J by 7 bases, with 20 bases between the two germline ends. Germline V lookup: CDR1 SGHDN, CDR2 FVKESK. The CDR3 is 15 amino acids. The CDR3 nucleotides are TGTGCCAGCAGCCTAACGGGGGTTTTTACGAGGGAGCAGTACTTC. It specifies CASSLTGVFTREQYF.

The gene calls are TRBV9 and TRBJ2-5, with 7 bases identical to TRBD2. J gave up 3 bases and V 0 bases, and 5 bases lay outside the gene matches. Germline V lookup: CDR1 SGDLS, CDR2 YYNGEE. The CDR3 totals 15 residues. CDR3 protein: CASSVDALAEETQYF. In DNA form, the CDR3 reads TGTGCCAGCAGCGTAGATGCGCTAGCGGAAGAGACCCAGTACTTC.

This chain links TRBV6-5 with TRBJ1-2; 7 bases match TRBD1. The ends lost 5 bases at V and 0 bases at J; junction bases unmatched: 6. The CDR3 sequence is 15 residues long. In germline, CDR1 is MNHEY, CDR2 SVGAGI. The CDR3 loop is CASSRTGASNYGYTF. The CDR3 DNA sequence: TGTGCCAGCAGTCGCACAGGGGCCTCTAACTATGGCTACACCTTC.

This chain uses TRBV2 with TRBJ1-2; D call uncertain. CDR3 length: 10 amino acids. CDR1 is SNHLY and CDR2 is FYNNEI in the germline V gene. V was trimmed by 6 bases and J by 4 bases, leaving 3 bases between them. Here the CDR3 reads CASRPYGYTF. CDR3 nucleotide sequence: TGTGCCAGCAGGCCCTATGGCTACACCTTC.

The chain recombines TRBV19 with TRBJ2-3; 9 bases agree with TRBD2. CDR1 and CDR2 (germline): LNHDA, SQIVND (reference sequence). The CDR3 has 16 residues. J lost 5 bases, V lost 1 base, and 7 bases had no gene match. CDR3 bases: TGTGCCAGTAGTATAGTCCAAGCGGGGGGCGGAGATACGCAGTATTTT. Its translation: CASSIVQAGGGDTQYF.

The V and J genes are TRBV4-2 and TRBJ2-3; D ambiguous. V lost 2 bases and J 3 bases, leaving 12 bases between the germline ends. The CDR3 loop spans 15 amino acids. CDR1 and CDR2 (germline): LGHNA, YNFKEQ. The CDR3 is CASSQSAVLTDTQYF. The CDR3 bases are TGTGCCAGCAGCCAATCGGCGGTCCTAACAGATACGCAGTATTTT.

The chain is built from TRBV28 and TRBJ2-1, with 13 bases fitting TRBD2. CDR3 length equals 16 residues. V trimming: 3 bases; J trimming: 6 bases; junction bases outside the gene matches: 5. In germline, CDR1 is MDHEN, CDR2 SYDVKM. CDR3 nucleotide sequence: TGTGCCAGCAGTTTGCCGGGACTAGCGGGGTCCAATGAGCAGTTCTTC. It encodes CASSLPGLAGSNEQFF. The whole variable domain, remainder taken from reference TRBV28 and TRBJ2-1, is DVKVTQSSRYLVKRTGEKVFLECVQDMDHENMFWYRQDPGLGLRLIYFSYDVKMKEKGDIPEGYSVSREKKERFSLILESASTNQTSMYLCASSLPGLAGSNEQFFGPGTRLTVL.

The gene calls are TRBV27 and TRBJ1-4, with no clear D. CDR1 is MNHEY, CDR2 SMNVEV, per germline (reference sequence). CDR3 length: 13 residues. Between the trimmed V and J ends, which lost 8 bases and 7 bases, there was a span of 14 bases. The CDR3 spells CASSSKKGEKLFF. CDR3 DNA: TGTGCCAGCTCCTCTAAGAAGGGTGAAAAACTGTTTTTT. Full variable domain (missing parts from reference TRBV27 and TRBJ1-4): EAQVTQNPRYLITVTGKKLTVTCSQNMNHEYMSWYRQDPGLGLRQIYYSMNVEVTDKGDVPEGYKVSRKEKRNFPLILESPSPNQTSLYFCASSSKKGEKLFFGSGTQLSVL.

The CDR3 bases are TGTGCCAGCAACGGGGACAGGGGTGTCGGCTACACCTTC. Translation: CASNGDRGVGYTF. This chain links TRBV6-6 with TRBJ1-2, with TRBD1 matching 10 bases. This CDR3 contains 13 residues. Germline V gives CDR1 MNHNY, CDR2 SVGAGI (reference sequence). V shed 7 bases, J shed 8 bases, and the junction held 7 bases outside the gene matches.

The V and J genes are TRBV7-4 and TRBJ2-7, with a tentative D call TRBD1 (6 bases). The CDR3 has 17 residues. Germline V lookup: CDR1 SGHVT, CDR2 SQSDAQ. Trimming removed 5 bases from V and 0 bases from J, with 20 bases in between. In DNA form, the CDR3 reads TGTGCCAGCAGCCCCGGCCGCCACAGGGTCAGCTCCTACGAGCAGTACTTC. Its protein is CASSPGRHRVSSYEQYF.

The gene calls are TRBV4-1 and TRBJ2-7, with 7 bases lining up with TRBD1. Germline V lookup: CDR1 MGHRA, CDR2 YSYEKL. The CDR3 sequence is 14 residues long. Germline trimming cut 4 bases from V and 3 bases from J; bases unmatched to any gene: 6. CDR3: CASSPGQVYYEQYF. CDR3 nucleotide sequence: TGCGCCAGCAGCCCCGGACAGGTCTACTACGAGCAGTACTTC.